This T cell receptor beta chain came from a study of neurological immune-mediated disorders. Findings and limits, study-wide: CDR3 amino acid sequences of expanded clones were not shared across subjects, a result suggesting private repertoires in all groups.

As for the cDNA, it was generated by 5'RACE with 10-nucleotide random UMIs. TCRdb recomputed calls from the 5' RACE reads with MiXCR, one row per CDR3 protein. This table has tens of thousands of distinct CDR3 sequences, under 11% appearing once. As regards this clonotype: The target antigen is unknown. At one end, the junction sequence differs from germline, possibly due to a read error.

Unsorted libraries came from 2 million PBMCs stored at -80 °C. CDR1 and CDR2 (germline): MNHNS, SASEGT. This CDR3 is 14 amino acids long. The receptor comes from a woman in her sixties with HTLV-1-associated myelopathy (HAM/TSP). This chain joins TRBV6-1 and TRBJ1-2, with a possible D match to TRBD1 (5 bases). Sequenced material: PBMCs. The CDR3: CVSRADWRAYGYTF. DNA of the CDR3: TGTGTCAGCAGGGCTGACTGGCGGGCCTATGGCTACACCTTC.